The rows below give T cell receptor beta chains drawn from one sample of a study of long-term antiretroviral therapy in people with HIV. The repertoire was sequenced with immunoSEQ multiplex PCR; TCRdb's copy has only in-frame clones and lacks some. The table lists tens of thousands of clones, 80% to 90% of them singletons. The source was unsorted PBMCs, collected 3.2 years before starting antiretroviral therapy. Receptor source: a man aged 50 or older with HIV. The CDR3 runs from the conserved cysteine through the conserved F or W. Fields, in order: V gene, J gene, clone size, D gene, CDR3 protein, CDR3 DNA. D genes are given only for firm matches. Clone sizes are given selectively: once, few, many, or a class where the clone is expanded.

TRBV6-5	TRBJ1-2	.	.	CASSYDSNYGYTF	TGTGCCAGCAGTTACGACAGCAACTATGGCTACACCTTC
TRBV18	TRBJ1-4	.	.	CASSPPRGPGNGEKLFF	TGTGCCAGCTCACCACCGCGGGGACCGGGGAATGGCGAAAAACTGTTTTTT
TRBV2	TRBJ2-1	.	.	CAGAGLSYNEQFF	TGTGCCGGCGCCGGTCTCTCCTACAATGAGCAGTTCTTC
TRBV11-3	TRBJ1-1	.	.	CASRRRGLMNTEAFF	TGTGCCAGCAGACGAAGGGGACTAATGAACACTGAAGCTTTCTTT
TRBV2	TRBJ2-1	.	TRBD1	CASTPGWGQGAYEQFF	TGTGCCAGCACACCCGGATGGGGGCAGGGGGCCTATGAGCAGTTCTTC
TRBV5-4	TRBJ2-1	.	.	CASSLESGLLWNEQFF	TGTGCCAGCAGCTTGGAATCGGGACTCTTATGGAATGAGCAGTTCTTC
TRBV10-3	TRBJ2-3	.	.	CAISARADSTDTQYF	TGTGCCATCAGTGCTCGGGCGGACAGCACAGATACGCAGTATTTT
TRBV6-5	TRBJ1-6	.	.	CASSSKGGVFSSPLHF	TGTGCCAGCAGTTCCAAAGGAGGGGTTTTCAGTTCACCCCTCCACTTT
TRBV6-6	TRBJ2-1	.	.	CASSWIGYNEQFF	TGTGCCAGCAGTTGGATTGGTTACAATGAGCAGTTCTTC
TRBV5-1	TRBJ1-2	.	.	CASSLGDIANYGYTF	TGCGCCAGCAGCTTGGGGGACATAGCTAACTATGGCTACACCTTC
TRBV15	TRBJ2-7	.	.	CATSRELAYEQYF	TGTGCCACCAGCAGGGAACTAGCATACGAGCAGTACTTC
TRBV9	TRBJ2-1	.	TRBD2	CASSVGGVAGNNEQFF	TGTGCCAGCAGCGTAGGCGGTGTAGCGGGCAACAATGAGCAGTTCTTC
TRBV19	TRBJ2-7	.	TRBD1	CASSRDRLMPYEQYF	TGTGCCAGTAGTCGGGACAGGCTTATGCCCTACGAGCAGTACTTC
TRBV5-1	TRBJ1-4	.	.	CASSLAGEVANEKLFF	TGCGCCAGCAGCTTGGCAGGGGAAGTCGCTAATGAAAAACTGTTTTTT
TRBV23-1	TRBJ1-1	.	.	CASTLWEPNTEAFF	TGCGCCAGCACCTTATGGGAACCGAACACTGAAGCTTTCTTT
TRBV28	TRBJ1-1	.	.	CASSSPPGMNTEAFF	TGTGCCAGCAGCTCACCGCCAGGGATGAACACTGAAGCTTTCTTT
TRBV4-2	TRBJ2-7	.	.	CASSQVLGYEQYF	TGTGCCAGCAGCCAGGTTCTAGGCTACGAGCAGTACTTC
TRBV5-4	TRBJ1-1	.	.	CASSLVRGTEAFF	TGTGCCAGCAGCTTGGTCAGGGGAACTGAAGCTTTCTTT
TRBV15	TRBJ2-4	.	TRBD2	CATRDHSGSDVQYF	TGTGCCACCAGGGATCACAGCGGGAGTGACGTTCAGTACTTC
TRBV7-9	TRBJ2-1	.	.	CASSLGVSNEQFF	TGTGCCAGCAGCTTAGGAGTCAGTAATGAGCAGTTCTTC
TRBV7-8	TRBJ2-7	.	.	CASSLGGQVYEQYF	TGTGCCAGCAGCTTAGGGGGACAAGTCTACGAGCAGTACTTC
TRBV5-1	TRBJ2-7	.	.	CASSLVGEYEQYF	TGCGCCAGCAGCTTGGTTGGGGAATACGAGCAGTACTTC
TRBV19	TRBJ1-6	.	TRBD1	CASSIGVVRGTGPSPLHF	TGTGCCAGTAGTATCGGGGTCGTTAGGGGGACAGGGCCGTCACCCCTCCACTTT
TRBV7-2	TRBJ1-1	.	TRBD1	CASSSDRFTTEAFF	TGTGCCAGCAGCTCGGACAGGTTTACCACTGAAGCTTTCTTT
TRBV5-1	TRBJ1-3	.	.	CASSFDSLTGNTIYF	TGCGCCAGCAGCTTTGACAGTCTTACTGGAAACACCATATATTTT
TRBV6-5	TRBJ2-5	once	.	CASSYRGQETQYF	TGTGCCAGCAGTTACAGGGGGCAAGAGACCCAGTACTTC